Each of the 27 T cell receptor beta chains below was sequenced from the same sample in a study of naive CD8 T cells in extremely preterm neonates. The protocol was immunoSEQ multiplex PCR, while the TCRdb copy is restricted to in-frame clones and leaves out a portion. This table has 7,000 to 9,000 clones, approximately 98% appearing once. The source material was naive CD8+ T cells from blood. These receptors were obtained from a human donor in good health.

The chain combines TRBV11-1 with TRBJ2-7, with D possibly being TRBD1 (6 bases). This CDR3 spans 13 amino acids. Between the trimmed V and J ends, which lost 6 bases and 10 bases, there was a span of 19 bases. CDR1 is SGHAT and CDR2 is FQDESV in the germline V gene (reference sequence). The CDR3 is CASRSIQGPKQYF. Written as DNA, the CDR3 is TGTGCCAGCAGATCGATACAGGGTCCGAAACAGTACTTC. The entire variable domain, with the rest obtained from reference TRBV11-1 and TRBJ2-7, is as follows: EAEVAQSPRYKITEKSQAVAFWCDPISGHATLYWYRQILGQGPELLVQFQDESVVDDSQLPKDRFSAERLKGVDSTLKIQPAELGDSAMYLCASRSIQGPKQYFGPGTRLTVT.

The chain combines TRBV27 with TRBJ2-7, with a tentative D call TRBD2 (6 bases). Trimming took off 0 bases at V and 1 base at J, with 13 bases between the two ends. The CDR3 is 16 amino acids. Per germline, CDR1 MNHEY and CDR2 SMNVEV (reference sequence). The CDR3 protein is CASSLSTGERSYEQYF. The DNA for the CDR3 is TGTGCCAGCAGTTTATCCACGGGGGAGAGATCCTACGAGCAGTACTTC.

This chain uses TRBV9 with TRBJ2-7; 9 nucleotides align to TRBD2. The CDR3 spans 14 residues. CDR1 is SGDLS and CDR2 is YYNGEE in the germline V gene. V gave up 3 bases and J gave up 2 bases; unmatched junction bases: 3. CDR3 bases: TGTGCCAGCAGCGCCGGACTAGCGACCTACGAGCAGTACTTC. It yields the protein CASSAGLATYEQYF.

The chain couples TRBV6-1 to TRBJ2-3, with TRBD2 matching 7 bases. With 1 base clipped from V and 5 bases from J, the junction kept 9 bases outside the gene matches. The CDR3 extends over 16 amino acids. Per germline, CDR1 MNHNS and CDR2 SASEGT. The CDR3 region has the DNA TGTGCCAGCAGTGAAGGGACTATCCGGGGGGTAGATACGCAGTATTTT. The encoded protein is CASSEGTIRGVDTQYF.

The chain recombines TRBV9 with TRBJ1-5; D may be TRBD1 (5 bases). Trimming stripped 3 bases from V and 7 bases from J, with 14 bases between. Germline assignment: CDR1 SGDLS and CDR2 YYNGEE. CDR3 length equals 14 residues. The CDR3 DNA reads TGTGCCAGCAGCGGGGGACCGGGGGTCCAGCCCCAGCATTTT. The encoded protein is CASSGGPGVQPQHF.

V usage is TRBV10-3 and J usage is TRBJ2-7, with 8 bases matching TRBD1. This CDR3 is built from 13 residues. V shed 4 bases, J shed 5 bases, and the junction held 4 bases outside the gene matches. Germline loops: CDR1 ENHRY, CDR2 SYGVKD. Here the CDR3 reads CAISVRQGNEQYF. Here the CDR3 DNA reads TGTGCCATCAGTGTAAGACAGGGGAACGAGCAGTACTTC.

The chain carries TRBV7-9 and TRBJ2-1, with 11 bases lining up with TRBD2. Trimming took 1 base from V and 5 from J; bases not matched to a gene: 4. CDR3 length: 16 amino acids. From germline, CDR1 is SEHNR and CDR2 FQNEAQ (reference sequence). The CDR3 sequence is CASSLVAGGENNEQFF. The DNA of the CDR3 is TGTGCCAGCAGCTTAGTAGCGGGGGGGGAGAACAATGAGCAGTTCTTC.

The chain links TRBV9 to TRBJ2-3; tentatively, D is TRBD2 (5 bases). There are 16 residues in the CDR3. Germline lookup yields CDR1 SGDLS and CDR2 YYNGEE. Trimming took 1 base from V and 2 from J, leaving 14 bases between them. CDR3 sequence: CASSVRPAEDTDTQYF. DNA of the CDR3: TGTGCCAGCAGCGTACGCCCAGCGGAGGACACAGATACGCAGTATTTT.

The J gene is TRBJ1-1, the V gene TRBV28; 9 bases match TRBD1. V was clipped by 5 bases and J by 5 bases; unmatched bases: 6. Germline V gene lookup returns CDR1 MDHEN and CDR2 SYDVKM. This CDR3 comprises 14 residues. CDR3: CASSLKTGGTEAFF. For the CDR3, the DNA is TGTGCCAGCAGTCTTAAGACAGGGGGGACTGAAGCTTTCTTT.

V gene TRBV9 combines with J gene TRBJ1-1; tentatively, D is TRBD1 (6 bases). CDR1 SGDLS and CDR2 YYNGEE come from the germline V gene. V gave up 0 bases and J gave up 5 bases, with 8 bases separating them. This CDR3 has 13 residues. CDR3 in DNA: TGTGCCAGCAGCGTAGGGGGGCGTACTGAAGCTTTCTTT. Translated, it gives CASSVGGRTEAFF. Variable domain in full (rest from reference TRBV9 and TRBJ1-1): DSGVTQTPKHLITATGQRVTLRCSPRSGDLSVYWYQQSLDQGLQFLIQYYNGEERAKGNILERFSAQQFPDLHSELNLSSLELGDSALYFCASSVGGRTEAFFGQGTRLTVV.

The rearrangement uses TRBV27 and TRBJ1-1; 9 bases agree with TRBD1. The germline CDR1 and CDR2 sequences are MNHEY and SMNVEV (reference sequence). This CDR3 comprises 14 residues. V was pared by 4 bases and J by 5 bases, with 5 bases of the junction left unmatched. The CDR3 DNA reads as TGTGCCAGCAGTTGGGGACAGGGAACGACTGAAGCTTTCTTT. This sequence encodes CASSWGQGTTEAFF.

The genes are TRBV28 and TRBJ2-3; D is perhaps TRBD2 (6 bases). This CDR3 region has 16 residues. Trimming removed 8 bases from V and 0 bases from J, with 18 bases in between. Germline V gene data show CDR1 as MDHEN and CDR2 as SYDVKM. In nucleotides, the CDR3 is TGTGCCAGCTCCAAAGAGGGTAGCGGTAGCACAGATACGCAGTATTTT. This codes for CASSKEGSGSTDTQYF.

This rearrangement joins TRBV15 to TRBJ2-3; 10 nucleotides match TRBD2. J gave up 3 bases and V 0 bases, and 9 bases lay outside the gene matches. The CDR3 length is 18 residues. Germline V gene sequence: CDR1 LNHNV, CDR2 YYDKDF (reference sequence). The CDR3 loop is CATSRDLGGLADTDTQYF. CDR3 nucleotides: TGTGCCACCAGCAGAGATCTGGGAGGACTAGCGGATACAGATACGCAGTATTTT.

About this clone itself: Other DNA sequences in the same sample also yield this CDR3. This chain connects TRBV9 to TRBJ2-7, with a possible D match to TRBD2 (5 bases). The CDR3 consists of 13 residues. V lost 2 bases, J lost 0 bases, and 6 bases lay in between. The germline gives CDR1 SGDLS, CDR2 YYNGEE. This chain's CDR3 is CASSVGSSYEQYF. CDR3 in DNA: TGTGCCAGCAGCGTGGGGAGCTCCTACGAGCAGTACTTC. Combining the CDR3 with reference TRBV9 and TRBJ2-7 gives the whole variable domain DSGVTQTPKHLITATGQRVTLRCSPRSGDLSVYWYQQSLDQGLQFLIQYYNGEERAKGNILERFSAQQFPDLHSELNLSSLELGDSALYFCASSVGSSYEQYFGPGTRLTVT.

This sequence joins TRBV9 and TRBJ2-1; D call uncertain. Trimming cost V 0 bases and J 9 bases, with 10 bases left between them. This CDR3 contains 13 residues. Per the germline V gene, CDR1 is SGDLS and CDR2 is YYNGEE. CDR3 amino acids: CASSVGWSGEQFF. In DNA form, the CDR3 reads TGTGCCAGCAGCGTAGGGTGGTCGGGTGAGCAGTTCTTC.

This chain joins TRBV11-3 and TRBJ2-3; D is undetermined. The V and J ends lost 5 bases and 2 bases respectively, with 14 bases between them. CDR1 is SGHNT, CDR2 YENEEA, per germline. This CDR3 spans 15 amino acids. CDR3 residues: CASSPTIDFTDTQYF. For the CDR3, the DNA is TGTGCCAGCAGCCCTACTATCGACTTCACAGATACGCAGTATTTT.

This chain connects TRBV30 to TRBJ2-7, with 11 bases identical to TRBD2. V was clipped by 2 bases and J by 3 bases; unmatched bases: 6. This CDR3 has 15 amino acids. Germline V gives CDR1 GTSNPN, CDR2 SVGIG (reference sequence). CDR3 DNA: TGTGCCTGGAGTCCCGGGACTAGCGGAATCTACGAGCAGTACTTC. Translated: CAWSPGTSGIYEQYF.

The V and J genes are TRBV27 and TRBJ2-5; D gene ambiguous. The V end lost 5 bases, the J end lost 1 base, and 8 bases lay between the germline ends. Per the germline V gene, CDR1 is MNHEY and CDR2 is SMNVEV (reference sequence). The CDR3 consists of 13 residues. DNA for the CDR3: TGTGCCAGCAGTCCCGTGCGCCAAGAGACCCAGTACTTC. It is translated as CASSPVRQETQYF.

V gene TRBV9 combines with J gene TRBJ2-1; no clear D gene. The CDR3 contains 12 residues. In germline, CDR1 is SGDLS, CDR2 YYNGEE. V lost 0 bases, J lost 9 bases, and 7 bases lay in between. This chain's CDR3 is CASSVAAGEQFF. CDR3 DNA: TGTGCCAGCAGCGTAGCTGCCGGTGAGCAGTTCTTC.

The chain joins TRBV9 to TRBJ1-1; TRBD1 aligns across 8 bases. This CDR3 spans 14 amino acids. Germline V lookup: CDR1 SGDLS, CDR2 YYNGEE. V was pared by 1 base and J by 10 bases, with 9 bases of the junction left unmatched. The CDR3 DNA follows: TGTGCCAGCAGCGTACAGGGGGCGCGGTATGGAGCTTTCTTT. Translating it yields CASSVQGARYGAFF.

This CDR3 reads CASTLGGRGTEAFF. CDR3 coding DNA: TGTGCCAGCACCCTAGGCGGCAGGGGCACTGAAGCTTTCTTT. V usage is TRBV9 and J usage is TRBJ1-1, with D tentatively TRBD1 (6 bases). Germline lookup yields CDR1 SGDLS and CDR2 YYNGEE. V lost 6 bases and J 4 bases, leaving 16 bases between the germline ends. The CDR3 is 14 amino acids. The whole variable domain, filled in from reference TRBV9 and TRBJ1-1, reads DSGVTQTPKHLITATGQRVTLRCSPRSGDLSVYWYQQSLDQGLQFLIQYYNGEERAKGNILERFSAQQFPDLHSELNLSSLELGDSALYFCASTLGGRGTEAFFGQGTRLTVV.

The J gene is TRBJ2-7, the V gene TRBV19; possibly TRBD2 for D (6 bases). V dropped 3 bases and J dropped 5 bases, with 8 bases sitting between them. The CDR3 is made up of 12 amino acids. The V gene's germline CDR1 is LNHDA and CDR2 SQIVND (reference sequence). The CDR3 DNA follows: TGTGCCAGTAGTATTGGAGGGAACGAGCAGTACTTC. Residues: CASSIGGNEQYF.

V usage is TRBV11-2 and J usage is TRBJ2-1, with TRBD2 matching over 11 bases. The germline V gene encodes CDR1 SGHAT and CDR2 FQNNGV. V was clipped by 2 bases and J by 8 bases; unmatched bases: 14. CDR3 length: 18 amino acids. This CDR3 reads CASSLNRRRTSGSDEQFF. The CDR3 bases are TGTGCCAGCAGCTTAAATCGTAGGAGGACTAGCGGGTCGGATGAGCAGTTCTTC.

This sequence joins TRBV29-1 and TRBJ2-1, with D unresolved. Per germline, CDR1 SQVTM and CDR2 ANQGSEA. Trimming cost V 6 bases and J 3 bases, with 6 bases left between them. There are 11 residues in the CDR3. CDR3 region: CSVRVYNEQFF. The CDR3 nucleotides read TGCAGCGTCCGGGTCTACAATGAGCAGTTCTTC.

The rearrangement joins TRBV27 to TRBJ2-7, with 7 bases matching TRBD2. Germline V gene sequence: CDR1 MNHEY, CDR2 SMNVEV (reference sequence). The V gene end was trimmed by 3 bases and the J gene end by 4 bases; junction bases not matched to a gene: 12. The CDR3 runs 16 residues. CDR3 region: CASSFSSGESLYEQYF. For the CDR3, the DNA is TGTGCCAGCAGTTTCTCCAGCGGGGAAAGCCTTTACGAGCAGTACTTC.

CDR3: CASSLVAGEPPQHF. The DNA for the CDR3 is TGTGCCAGCAGTTTAGTTGCGGGGGAGCCGCCCCAGCATTTT. This chain uses TRBV28 with TRBJ1-5; a possible D gene is TRBD1 (5 bases). Trimming took off 2 bases at V and 9 bases at J, with 14 bases between the two ends. The germline V gene has CDR1 MDHEN and CDR2 SYDVKM. The CDR3 is made up of 14 amino acids. The full variable domain, with the rest looked up from reference TRBV28 and TRBJ1-5, is DVKVTQSSRYLVKRTGEKVFLECVQDMDHENMFWYRQDPGLGLRLIYFSYDVKMKEKGDIPEGYSVSREKKERFSLILESASTNQTSMYLCASSLVAGEPPQHFGDGTRLSIL.

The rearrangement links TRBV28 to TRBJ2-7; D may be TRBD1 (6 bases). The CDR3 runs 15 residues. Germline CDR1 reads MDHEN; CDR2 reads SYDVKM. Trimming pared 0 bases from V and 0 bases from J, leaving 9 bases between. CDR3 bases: TGTGCCAGCAGTTTATGGCCGGACAGCTCCTACGAGCAGTACTTC. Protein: CASSLWPDSSYEQYF.